The present T cell receptor (beta chain) was sequenced within a study of cytomegalovirus exposure and HLA in healthy donors. Study findings and constraints: Most TCR sequences were seen very rarely across donors, but some public TCRs occurred in many. Researchers counted around 180 TCR beta chains as cytomegalovirus-associated.

In regard to this clone: Its antigen is as yet unknown.

The data were produced by immunoSEQ multiplex PCR, yet TCRdb's version contains in-frame clones alone and is incomplete. In the table there are some 98,000 clones, roughly 89% of which are singletons. Germline values: CDR1 MGHRA, CDR2 YSYEKL. The J segment lost 3 bases and the V segment lost 1 base, leaving 3 bases of the junction unmatched. The CDR3 has 14 residues. The V gene is TRBV4-1, the J gene TRBJ2-7; 7 bases map to TRBD1. The sample consisted of PBMCs. The clonotype originates from a woman in her twenties or thirties in good health and CMV-seronegative. CDR3 region: CASSQVGQYYEQYF. The CDR3 DNA sequence: TGCGCCAGCAGCCAAGTGGGACAGTACTACGAGCAGTACTTC.